This TCR beta chain came from a study of T-cell reconstitution after alpha-beta-depleted transplantation in children. This CDR3 region has 17 residues. J lost 4 bases, V lost 6 bases, and 17 bases had no gene match. CDR1 is MGHDK and CDR2 is SYGVNS in the germline V gene. Library preparation (for TCRbeta) was performed with unique molecular identifiers. TCRdb ran MiXCR on the PCR reads and lists one entry per CDR3 protein. Of a few hundred thousand distinct CDR3 sequences in the sample, approximately 16% were seen once. This clonotype originated in a human donor who donated a stem cell graft to a child with acute lymphoblastic leukemia. J is TRBJ2-7 and V is TRBV25-1; 8 nucleotides match TRBD1. The specimen comprised PBMCs from the stem cell graft donor, sampled from the stem cell graft. The CDR3 region is CASSRGQAAASRYEQYF. The CDR3 region has the DNA TGTGCCAGCAGCCGGGGACAGGCGGCGGCGTCCCGTTACGAGCAGTACTTC.